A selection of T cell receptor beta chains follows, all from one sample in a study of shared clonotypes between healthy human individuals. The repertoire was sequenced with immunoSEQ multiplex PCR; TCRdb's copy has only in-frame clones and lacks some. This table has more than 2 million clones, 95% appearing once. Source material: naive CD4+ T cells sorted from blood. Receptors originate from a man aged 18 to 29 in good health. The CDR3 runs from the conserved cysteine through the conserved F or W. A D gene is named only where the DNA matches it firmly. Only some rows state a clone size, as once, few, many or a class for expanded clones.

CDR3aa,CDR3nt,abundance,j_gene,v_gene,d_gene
CASRGPWGDTQYF,TGTGCCAGCAGGGGGCCATGGGGAGATACGCAGTATTTT,-,TRBJ2-3,TRBV9,-
CASSFGLNTEAFF,TGTGCCAGCAGTTTCGGATTGAACACTGAAGCTTTCTTT,-,TRBJ1-1,TRBV27,-
CASSWGRTSGETQYF,TGCGCCAGCAGCTGGGGGCGTACTAGCGGGGAGACCCAGTACTTC,-,TRBJ2-5,TRBV5-1,TRBD2
CAISEPRETQYF,TGTGCCATCAGTGAGCCCCGGGAGACCCAGTACTTC,-,TRBJ2-5,TRBV10-3,-
CASSLIGNGYTF,TGTGCCAGCAGCTTAATCGGGAATGGCTACACCTTC,-,TRBJ1-2,TRBV7-2,-
CASSLDMAGYGYTF,TGTGCCAGCAGCTTAGATATGGCAGGCTATGGCTACACCTTC,-,TRBJ1-2,TRBV7-9,-
CSVPQKQLETQYF,TGCAGCGTTCCCCAAAAGCAATTGGAGACCCAGTACTTC,-,TRBJ2-5,TRBV29-1,-
CASSSNRATHEQYF,TGCGCCAGCAGCTCGAACCGGGCCACCCACGAGCAGTACTTC,-,TRBJ2-7,TRBV5-1,-
CASHSYEGHEQYF,TGTGCCAGCCACAGCTACGAGGGCCACGAGCAGTACTTC,-,TRBJ2-7,TRBV11-1,-
CASSPDRTANYGYTF,TGTGCCAGCTCACCGGACAGGACTGCTAACTATGGCTACACCTTC,-,TRBJ1-2,TRBV18,TRBD1
CASSSRDTEAFF,TGTGCCAGCAGCTCCCGGGACACTGAAGCTTTCTTT,-,TRBJ1-1,TRBV7-9,-
CASSLPGGTEAFF,TGTGCCAGCAGTTTACCAGGGGGCACTGAAGCTTTCTTT,-,TRBJ1-1,TRBV28,TRBD1
CASSLGAGGPYNEQFF,TGTGCTAGCAGCTTAGGGGCGGGAGGGCCCTACAATGAGCAGTTCTTC,once,TRBJ2-1,TRBV7-7,TRBD2
CASRGDGPYGYTF,TGTGCCAGCAGGGGGGACGGCCCCTATGGCTACACCTTC,-,TRBJ1-2,TRBV9,-
CASSLADGGGSYEQYF,TGTGCCAGCAGCTTGGCCGACGGCGGGGGCTCATACGAGCAGTACTTC,once,TRBJ2-7,TRBV5-4,-
CASSLGRGPNEKLFF,TGTGCCAGCAGCTTGGGAAGGGGGCCGAATGAAAAACTGTTTTTT,-,TRBJ1-4,TRBV5-8,TRBD1
CASGKEWGNQPQHF,TGTGCCAGCGGCAAGGAGTGGGGTAATCAGCCCCAGCATTTT,-,TRBJ1-5,TRBV18,-
CSAPDLKTQYF,TGCAGTGCCCCCGATCTCAAGACCCAGTACTTC,-,TRBJ2-5,TRBV20-1,-
CASSFRAALNEQYF,TGTGCCAGCAGCTTTCGGGCAGCCTTGAACGAGCAGTACTTC,once,TRBJ2-7,TRBV7-2,-
CASSVTSGQETQYF,TGTGCCAGTTCCGTTACTAGCGGCCAAGAGACCCAGTACTTC,-,TRBJ2-5,TRBV6-5,TRBD2
CASSGGDSSHRYEQYF,TGTGCCAGCAGTGGAGGGGACAGTTCTCATCGGTACGAGCAGTACTTC,-,TRBJ2-7,TRBV2,TRBD1
CASSQPRGRSSSGNTIYF,TGTGCCAGCAGCCAGCCGCGGGGCAGGTCGAGCTCTGGAAACACCATATATTTT,once,TRBJ1-3,TRBV4-2,-
CATSRDLQGNEKLFF,TGTGCCACCAGCAGAGATCTACAGGGGAATGAAAAACTGTTTTTT,-,TRBJ1-4,TRBV15,TRBD1
CASSYRSGRTSVSNQPQHF,TGTGCCAGCAGTTATCGCTCGGGACGAACATCCGTTAGCAATCAGCCCCAGCATTTT,-,TRBJ1-5,TRBV27,-
CAISESVKGEGAEAFF,TGTGCCATCAGTGAGTCGGTTAAGGGGGAAGGTGCTGAAGCTTTCTTT,-,TRBJ1-1,TRBV10-3,-
CASRRPGLAEETQYF,TGTGCCAGCAGGCGCCCGGGACTAGCGGAAGAGACCCAGTACTTC,-,TRBJ2-5,TRBV11-2,TRBD2
CAIPRDTGYYGYTF,TGTGCCATCCCACGGGACACAGGGTACTATGGCTACACCTTC,-,TRBJ1-2,TRBV7-9,-
CASGDGPQETQYF,TGTGCTTCGGGGGACGGACCCCAAGAGACCCAGTACTTC,-,TRBJ2-5,TRBV7-3,-
CAWSGRRTSGRINEQFF,TGTGCCTGGAGTGGAAGACGGACTAGCGGGAGGATCAATGAGCAGTTCTTC,-,TRBJ2-1,TRBV30,TRBD2
CASQDSQETQYF,TGTGCCAGCCAGGACAGCCAAGAGACCCAGTACTTC,-,TRBJ2-5,TRBV28,-
CASSEQGDYGYTF,TGTGCCAGCAGTGAGCAGGGGGACTATGGCTACACCTTC,-,TRBJ1-2,TRBV2,TRBD1
CASAKDREIISPLHF,TGTGCCAGCGCTAAAGACAGGGAAATTATATCACCCCTCCACTTT,-,TRBJ1-6,TRBV21-1,-
CAWSVRAVSGNTIYF,TGTGCCTGGAGTGTACGGGCAGTCTCTGGAAACACCATATATTTT,-,TRBJ1-3,TRBV30,-
CASSIESVLNTGELFF,TGTGCCAGTAGTATAGAGTCGGTTTTAAACACCGGGGAGCTGTTTTTT,-,TRBJ2-2,TRBV19,-
CASRTEAGELFF,TGTGCCAGCAGGACCGAGGCCGGGGAGCTGTTTTTT,once,TRBJ2-2,TRBV2,-
CASSRAGAGYEQYF,TGTGCCAGCAGTAGAGCGGGGGCAGGGTACGAGCAGTACTTC,-,TRBJ2-7,TRBV6-5,TRBD2
CAWSVRGEGTQYF,TGTGCCTGGAGTGTAAGGGGGGAGGGTACGCAGTATTTT,-,TRBJ2-3,TRBV30,-
CASRPLRTSNTGELFF,TGTGCCAGCAGACCCCTCAGGACTAGTAACACCGGGGAGCTGTTTTTT,-,TRBJ2-2,TRBV11-1,TRBD2
CASSRSGTGISYEQYF,TGCGCCAGCAGCCGATCCGGGACAGGGATCTCCTACGAGCAGTACTTC,-,TRBJ2-7,TRBV4-1,TRBD1
CAISLSGDEQYF,TGTGCCATCAGTTTGAGCGGGGACGAGCAGTACTTC,-,TRBJ2-7,TRBV10-3,TRBD2
CASRVEGAGGSYEQYF,TGTGCCAGCAGGGTCGAGGGAGCGGGAGGGTCCTACGAGCAGTACTTC,once,TRBJ2-7,TRBV2,TRBD2
CASSWTGLGQYF,TGCGCCAGCAGCTGGACAGGGCTTGGGCAGTACTTC,-,TRBJ2-7,TRBV5-1,TRBD1